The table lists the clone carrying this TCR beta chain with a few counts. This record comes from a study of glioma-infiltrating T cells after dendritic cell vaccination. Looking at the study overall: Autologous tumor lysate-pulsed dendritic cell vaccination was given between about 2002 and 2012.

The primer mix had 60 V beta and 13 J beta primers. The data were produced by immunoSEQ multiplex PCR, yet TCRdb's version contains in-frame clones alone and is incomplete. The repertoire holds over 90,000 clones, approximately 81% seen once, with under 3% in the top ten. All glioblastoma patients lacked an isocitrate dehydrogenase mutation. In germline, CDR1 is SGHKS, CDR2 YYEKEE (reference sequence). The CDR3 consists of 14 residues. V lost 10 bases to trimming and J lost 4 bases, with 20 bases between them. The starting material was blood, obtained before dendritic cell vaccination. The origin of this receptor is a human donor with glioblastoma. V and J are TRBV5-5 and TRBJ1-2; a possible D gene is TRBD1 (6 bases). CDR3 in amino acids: CAQAGGGQIYGYTF. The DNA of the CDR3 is TGTGCCCAGGCCGGTGGTGGACAGATCTATGGCTACACCTTC.